A single sample is the source of the 30 T cell receptor beta chains below, sequenced in a study of T cell responses to AZD1222 COVID-19 vaccine. Sequenced by immunoSEQ multiplex PCR; TCRdb stores in-frame clones only, minus some. The sample lists nearly 200,000 clones; roughly 92% were seen once. The material sequenced was peripheral blood, taken 28 days after the second AZD1222 dose. All receptors come from an adult who received the AZD1222 COVID-19 vaccine.

V and J are TRBV7-9 and TRBJ1-2, with no clear D. V gave up 4 bases and J gave up 7 bases, with 10 bases separating them. CDR3 length: 12 amino acids. The germline gives CDR1 SEHNR, CDR2 FQNEAQ (reference sequence). The CDR3 sequence: CASSSAGFGYTF. The CDR3 DNA follows: TGTGCCAGCAGCTCGGCAGGATTTGGCTACACCTTC.

V and J are TRBV18 and TRBJ1-2; D gene ambiguous. Germline assignment: CDR1 KGHSH and CDR2 LQKENI. Trimming stripped 0 bases from V and 5 bases from J, with 13 bases between. This CDR3 spans 15 amino acids. CDR3 coding DNA: TGTGCCAGCTCACCACCGGGCCGGACGGGATATGGCTACACCTTC. This codes for CASSPPGRTGYGYTF.

The chain joins TRBV5-1 to TRBJ2-7, with 9 bases that match TRBD2. Trimming cost V 4 bases and J 2 bases; bases outside gene matches: 7. Germline V gene sequence: CDR1 SGHRS, CDR2 YFSETQ. This CDR3 region has 15 residues. CDR3: CASSPSGGPTYEQYF. CDR3 nucleotide sequence: TGCGCCAGCAGCCCCAGCGGGGGGCCTACCTACGAGCAGTACTTC. Full variable domain (remainder filled in from reference TRBV5-1 and TRBJ2-7): KAGVTQTPRYLIKTRGQQVTLSCSPISGHRSVSWYQQTPGQGLQFLFEYFSETQRNKGNFPGRFSGRQFSNSRSEMNVSTLELGDSALYLCASSPSGGPTYEQYFGPGTRLTVT.

The chain has TRBV28 and TRBJ2-3; either TRBD1 or TRBD2 may supply D (6 bases each). Germline CDR1 and CDR2: MDHEN and SYDVKM. The CDR3 runs 14 residues. The V gene lost 11 bases and the J gene lost 3 bases, with 18 bases spanning the gap. The CDR3 reads CAGRRGLGTDTQYF. For the CDR3, the DNA is TGTGCCGGACGACGGGGGCTCGGGACAGATACGCAGTATTTT. Filled out from reference TRBV28 and TRBJ2-3, the complete variable domain reads DVKVTQSSRYLVKRTGEKVFLECVQDMDHENMFWYRQDPGLGLRLIYFSYDVKMKEKGDIPEGYSVSREKKERFSLILESASTNQTSMYLCAGRRGLGTDTQYFGPGTRLTVL.

The gene calls are TRBV7-9 and TRBJ1-5; tentatively, D is TRBD1 (5 bases). The V end was cut by 5 bases, the J end by 4 bases, with 9 bases between. This CDR3 is 13 amino acids long. Germline V gene lookup returns CDR1 SEHNR and CDR2 FQNEAQ (reference sequence). CDR3 protein: CASSGAENQPQHF. DNA of the CDR3: TGTGCCAGCAGCGGGGCCGAGAATCAGCCCCAGCATTTT.

V and J are TRBV7-3 and TRBJ1-1; a weak D match, TRBD1 (5 bases). V lost 2 bases and J lost 1, with 5 bases in between. Per germline, CDR1 SGHTA and CDR2 FQGTGA. The length of the CDR3 is 13 residues. CDR3 coding DNA: TGTGCCAGCAGCTTAGGGACGAACACTGAAGCTTTCTTT. It encodes CASSLGTNTEAFF.

The gene calls are TRBV6-6 and TRBJ1-5; a possible D gene is TRBD1 (5 bases). CDR1 is MNHNY and CDR2 is SVGAGI in the germline V gene (reference sequence). Trimming stripped 5 bases from V and 7 bases from J, with 18 bases between. This CDR3 has 15 amino acids. The CDR3 reads CASSPPRGWGQPQHF. The CDR3 DNA follows: TGTGCCAGCAGTCCCCCTCGGGGATGGGGCCAGCCCCAGCATTTT.

The CDR3 region has the DNA TGTGCCAGCAGCCAATACACGGATTACTACTCACCCCTCCACTTT. This codes for CASSQYTDYYSPLHF. The chain is built from TRBV5-5 and TRBJ1-6, with unresolved D. The CDR3 covers 15 residues. V was clipped by 4 bases and J by 10 bases, with 18 bases between them. CDR1 SGHKS and CDR2 YYEKEE come from the germline V gene (reference sequence).

The V gene is TRBV28, the J gene TRBJ1-1; D may be TRBD1 (6 bases). Germline CDR1 MDHEN, CDR2 SYDVKM. The CDR3 consists of 15 residues. Trimming cost V 6 bases and J 4 bases, with 18 bases left between them. The CDR3 DNA reads TGTGCCAGCAGCCCTCGGCCAGGGGCGGTCACTGAAGCTTTCTTT. Translated: CASSPRPGAVTEAFF.

This clone was counted once. The CDR3 sequence: CASSQGDRDDEKLFF. The CDR3 DNA follows: TGCGCCAGCAGCCAAGGGGACAGGGATGATGAAAAACTGTTTTTT. The chain links TRBV4-3 to TRBJ1-4, with TRBD1 matching over 9 bases. With 1 base clipped from V and 6 bases from J, the junction kept 3 bases outside the gene matches. The length of the CDR3 is 15 residues. CDR1 is LGHNA and CDR2 is YSLEER in the germline V gene.

This chain joins TRBV19 and TRBJ1-1, with 7 bases matching TRBD1. CDR1 is LNHDA, CDR2 SQIVND, per germline (reference sequence). CDR3 size: 14 residues. The V segment lost 11 bases and the J segment 4 bases; nucleotides outside the gene matches: 13. The CDR3 DNA reads TGTGCCGCCTCGGCACAGGGGCCGGGCACTGAAGCTTTCTTT. The encoded protein is CAASAQGPGTEAFF.

This chain links TRBV10-3 with TRBJ1-5; maybe TRBD1 (5 bases). Trimming took 3 bases from V and 5 from J, leaving 11 bases between them. CDR1 is ENHRY and CDR2 is SYGVKD in the germline V gene. The CDR3 length is 14 residues. The CDR3, as DNA: TGTGCCATCAGTGACCAGGGCCTCCATCAGCCCCAGCATTTT. This translates into CAISDQGLHQPQHF.

V usage is TRBV19 and J usage is TRBJ1-5; tentatively, D is TRBD1 (6 bases). CDR3 length: 17 amino acids. Germline CDR1 reads LNHDA; CDR2 reads SQIVND (reference sequence). The V end was cut by 6 bases, the J end by 3 bases, with 21 bases between. CDR3 in DNA: TGTGCCAGTAGCGCCGGGGGGGGCGCAAATTCCAATCAGCCCCAGCATTTT. As protein: CASSAGGGANSNQPQHF.

A remark on this clone: An end of the junction differs from the germline gene, which may be a read error. The chain has TRBV28 and TRBJ1-1; D perhaps matches TRBD1 (5 bases). Germline lookup yields CDR1 MDHEN and CDR2 SYDVKM. This CDR3 is built from 15 residues. The CDR3 DNA is TGTGCCAGCAGTTTTAGTAGGGGTGTGAAGACTGAAGCTTTCTTT. Translation gives CASSFSRGVKTEAFF.

The chain couples TRBV7-8 to TRBJ2-3; D is ambiguous. This CDR3 is built from 12 residues. The ends were cut back, 5 bases at V and 4 bases at J, with 7 bases in the middle. The germline V gene encodes CDR1 SGHVS and CDR2 FQNEAQ. The CDR3 nucleotides read TGTGCCAGCAGCCGAAGTGCAGATACGCAGTATTTT. Translating it yields CASSRSADTQYF.

The chain combines TRBV7-9 with TRBJ2-7; 7 bases line up with TRBD2. Germline CDR1 reads SEHNR; CDR2 reads FQNEAQ (reference sequence). The junction had 3 bases not matched to a gene; V was cut back by 2 bases and J by 8 bases. The CDR3 is 12 residues long. CDR3 residues: CASSLPGGQQYF. CDR3 sequence (DNA): TGTGCCAGCAGCTTACCGGGAGGACAGCAGTACTTC.

The chain joins TRBV27 to TRBJ1-5, with TRBD1 identical over 7 bases. Germline V gives CDR1 MNHEY, CDR2 SMNVEV (reference sequence). The CDR3 runs to 17 residues. Unmatched junction bases numbered 12, after V lost 2 bases and J lost 5 bases. CDR3 sequence reads: CASSLRIRQGEDQPQHF. CDR3 nucleotides: TGTGCCAGCAGTTTAAGAATTCGACAGGGTGAGGATCAGCCCCAGCATTTT.

V usage is TRBV29-1 and J usage is TRBJ1-1, with D tentatively TRBD1 (5 bases). Germline values: CDR1 SQVTM, CDR2 ANQGSEA. This CDR3 spans 13 amino acids. Trimming removed 3 bases from V and 9 bases from J, with 17 bases in between. Here the CDR3 reads CSVEDMAAVKAFF. CDR3 DNA sequence: TGCAGCGTTGAGGACATGGCGGCCGTGAAAGCTTTCTTT.

The chain employs TRBV2 and TRBJ1-5; unclear D gene. Looked up from germline, CDR1 is SNHLY and CDR2 is FYNNEI. The CDR3 runs 12 residues. Trimming left V 5 bases short and J 7 bases short, with 9 bases between. The CDR3 loop is CASSLWGQPQHF. As DNA, the CDR3 is TGTGCCAGCAGTCTGTGGGGACAGCCCCAGCATTTT.

The chain recombines TRBV19 with TRBJ2-2, with D unresolved. There are 13 residues in the CDR3. The germline gives CDR1 LNHDA, CDR2 SQIVND (reference sequence). V lost 5 bases to trimming and J lost 1 base, with 5 bases between them. The CDR3 is CASSGRNTGELFF. The CDR3 nucleotides are TGTGCCAGTAGTGGGCGGAACACCGGGGAGCTGTTTTTT.

The gene calls are TRBV6-5 and TRBJ2-7; 9 bases agree with TRBD1. There are 14 residues in the CDR3. Germline loops: CDR1 MNHEY, CDR2 SVGAGI. The V and J ends lost 7 bases and 5 bases, in that order; junction bases with no gene match: 9. The DNA of the CDR3 is TGTGCCAGCACCATAGACAGGGGGGTCAACGAGCAGTACTTC. Protein sequence: CASTIDRGVNEQYF.

The chain combines TRBV29-1 with TRBJ2-5, with D unclear. Per the germline V gene, CDR1 is SQVTM and CDR2 is ANQGSEA. The ends were cut back, 7 bases at V and 1 base at J, with 13 bases in the middle. This CDR3 comprises 13 residues. CDR3 protein: CSAEEVPQETQYF. The CDR3 nucleotides are TGCAGCGCAGAGGAAGTTCCCCAAGAGACCCAGTACTTC.

This clone was seen more than once but under ten times. This chain joins TRBV7-3 and TRBJ2-5; D possibly corresponds to TRBD1 (5 bases). Germline V lookup: CDR1 SGHTA, CDR2 FQGTGA. The V end lost 0 bases, the J end lost 5 bases, and 13 bases lay between the germline ends. The CDR3 has 15 amino acids. CDR3 sequence reads: CASSLTAGSGETQYF. For the CDR3, the DNA is TGTGCCAGCAGCTTAACAGCAGGGTCAGGGGAGACCCAGTACTTC.

The chain has TRBV11-2 and TRBJ1-2, with 7 positions matching TRBD1. J was trimmed by 12 bases and V by 7 bases; bases with no gene match: 20. This CDR3 spans 15 amino acids. Germline loops: CDR1 SGHAT, CDR2 FQNNGV. The CDR3 region has the DNA TGTGCCAGCAACTTCATGACAGGGTCTGGGGCGACGGACACCTTC. It yields the protein CASNFMTGSGATDTF. The full variable domain, its missing parts supplied by reference TRBV11-2 and TRBJ1-2, is EAGVAQSPRYKIIEKRQSVAFWCNPISGHATLYWYQQILGQGPKLLIQFQNNGVVDDSQLPKDRFSAERLKGVDSTLKIQPAKLEDSAVYLCASNFMTGSGATDTFGSGTRLTVV.

This CDR3 reads CASSVGQRVEANEQFF. For the CDR3, the DNA is TGTGCCAGCAGCGTAGGACAGCGGGTCGAGGCGAATGAGCAGTTCTTC. This chain joins TRBV9 and TRBJ2-1; TRBD2 is a possible D gene (6 bases). Trimming removed 0 bases at V and 7 bases at J, with 17 bases between. The length of the CDR3 is 16 residues. The germline V gene has CDR1 SGDLS and CDR2 YYNGEE.

The chain is built from TRBV9 and TRBJ1-3; TRBD1 might be the D (6 bases). Germline loops: CDR1 SGDLS, CDR2 YYNGEE. V gave up 2 bases and J gave up 2 bases, with 8 bases separating them. The CDR3 spans 14 residues. The CDR3 DNA follows: TGTGCCAGCAGCGTTCACAGGGCTGGAAACACCATATATTTT. Its translation is CASSVHRAGNTIYF.

The count of this clone is one. This chain connects TRBV7-9 to TRBJ2-7, with TRBD2 matching 12 bases. The germline CDR1 and CDR2 sequences are SEHNR and FQNEAQ (reference sequence). The CDR3 loop spans 15 amino acids. V shed 5 bases, J shed 3 bases, and the junction held 5 bases outside the gene matches. CDR3 coding DNA: TGTGCCAGCAGCCGACTAGCGGGGGTAAACTACGAGCAGTACTTC. Translation: CASSRLAGVNYEQYF.

The rearrangement uses TRBV23-1 and TRBJ2-1; tentatively, D is TRBD1 or TRBD2 (5 bases each). TRBV23-1 has ORF status, its function being uncertain. Trimming pared 4 bases from V and 4 bases from J, leaving 26 bases between. This CDR3 is 19 amino acids long. The CDR3 bases are TGCGCCAGCAGTCGGCCACAGGATACTCGGGGCCCCTTATACAATGAGCAGTTCTTC. It codes for CASSRPQDTRGPLYNEQFF.

To note about this clone: A junction end diverges from the germline sequence, so it may reflect a read error. The DNA of the CDR3 is TGTGCCAGCACTTACGGGGGCACTGAAGCTTTCTTT. Translating it yields CASTYGGTEAFF. The V and J genes are TRBV6-5 and TRBJ1-1; a weak D match, TRBD1 (5 bases). This CDR3 contains 12 residues. Germline-derived CDR1 and CDR2 are MNHEY and SVGAGI.

This clone has a single count. The chain recombines TRBV14 with TRBJ1-1; perhaps TRBD1 as D (6 bases). The CDR3 is 14 residues long. The germline V gene has CDR1 SGHDN and CDR2 FVKESK. Between the trimmed V and J ends, which lost 5 bases and 1 base, there was a span of 11 bases. In DNA, the CDR3 is TGTGCCAGCAGCACACAGACAGGGAACACTGAAGCTTTCTTT. This sequence encodes CASSTQTGNTEAFF.